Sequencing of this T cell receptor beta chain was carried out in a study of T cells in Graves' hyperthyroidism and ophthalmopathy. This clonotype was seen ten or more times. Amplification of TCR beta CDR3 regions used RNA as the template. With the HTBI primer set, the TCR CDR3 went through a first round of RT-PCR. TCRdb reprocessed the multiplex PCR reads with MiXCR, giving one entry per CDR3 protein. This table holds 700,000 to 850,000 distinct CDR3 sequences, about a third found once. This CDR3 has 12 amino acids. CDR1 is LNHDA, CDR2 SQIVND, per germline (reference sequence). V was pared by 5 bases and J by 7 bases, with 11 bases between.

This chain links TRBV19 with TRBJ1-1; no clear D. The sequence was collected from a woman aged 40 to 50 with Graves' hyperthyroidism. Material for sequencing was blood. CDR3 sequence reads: CASSPRRSEAFF. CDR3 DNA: TGTGCCAGTAGTCCCCGGCGGAGTGAAGCTTTCTTT.